A single sample is the source of the 14 T cell receptor beta chains below, sequenced in a study of blood T cell repertoires in COVID-19. The protocol was immunoSEQ multiplex PCR, while the TCRdb copy is restricted to in-frame clones and leaves out a portion. Seen here are some 230,000 clones, approximately 92% observed once, and the top ten hold about 3.5%. The sample was PBMCs or T cells enriched from blood (not recorded which). These receptors all stem from a young woman in a cohort exposed to, infected with or recovered from COVID-19 (not recorded which).

The V and J genes are TRBV19 and TRBJ1-3, with 8 nucleotides matching TRBD1. Germline values: CDR1 LNHDA, CDR2 SQIVND (reference sequence). The length of the CDR3 is 15 residues. V shed 4 bases and J 2 bases; nucleotides not matched to a gene: 4. This chain's CDR3 is CASSKPQGAGNTIYF. CDR3 DNA: TGTGCCAGTAGTAAACCACAGGGGGCTGGAAACACCATATATTTT.

The rearrangement uses TRBV10-3 and TRBJ2-1; TRBD1 matches at 9 bases. The V gene end was trimmed by 11 bases and the J gene end by 5 bases; junction bases not matched to a gene: 7. Germline lookup yields CDR1 ENHRY and CDR2 SYGVKD. This CDR3 contains 13 residues. The CDR3 nucleotides are TGTGCCGTCCTCGGGGACAGGGACAATGAGCAGTTCTTC. Residues: CAVLGDRDNEQFF.

CDR3 coding DNA: TGTGCCAGCAGCTTGAAGACTAGCGGGGGGTTGGATGAGCAGTTCTTC. Protein sequence: CASSLKTSGGLDEQFF. The chain recombines TRBV5-4 with TRBJ2-1, with 13 bases fitting TRBD2. Per the germline V gene, CDR1 is SGHNT and CDR2 is YYREEE (reference sequence). Germline trimming cut 1 base from V and 8 bases from J; bases unmatched to any gene: 6. The CDR3 runs 16 residues.

This chain uses TRBV27 with TRBJ2-7, with 9 bases matching TRBD1. Germline lookup yields CDR1 MNHEY and CDR2 SMNVEV (reference sequence). The CDR3 totals 15 residues. Trimming cost V 6 bases and J 3 bases; bases outside gene matches: 9. The CDR3 region has the DNA TGTGCCAGCAGAAGGGGCCGGACAGGGGACTACGAGCAGTACTTC. This translates into CASRRGRTGDYEQYF.

The chain joins TRBV5-6 to TRBJ1-3; D not resolved. The CDR3 is 16 residues long. The V end was cut by 7 bases, the J end by 2 bases, with 19 bases between. CDR1 SGHDT and CDR2 YYEEEE come from the germline V gene. This CDR3 is CASFKPAQGAGNTIYF. For the CDR3, the DNA is TGTGCCAGCTTTAAACCGGCCCAAGGAGCTGGAAACACCATATATTTT.

This clone appeared once. As DNA, the CDR3 is TGCGCCAGCAGCACTGTATTCCCTTTGGGGGGGCCTCAAGAGACCCAGTACTTC. Translated, it gives CASSTVFPLGGPQETQYF. The V call is TRBV5-1, the J call TRBJ2-5; D is perhaps TRBD2 (7 bases). This CDR3 has 18 residues. V was pared by 4 bases and J by 2 bases, with 24 bases between. Germline CDR1 reads SGHRS; CDR2 reads YFSETQ. The entire variable domain, with the rest obtained from reference TRBV5-1 and TRBJ2-5, is as follows: KAGVTQTPRYLIKTRGQQVTLSCSPISGHRSVSWYQQTPGQGLQFLFEYFSETQRNKGNFPGRFSGRQFSNSRSEMNVSTLELGDSALYLCASSTVFPLGGPQETQYFGPGTRLLVL.

The rearrangement joins TRBV9 to TRBJ1-5; 8 bases are shared with TRBD1. Unmatched junction bases numbered 5, after V lost 3 bases and J lost 6 bases. The CDR3 loop spans 14 amino acids. Per germline, CDR1 SGDLS and CDR2 YYNGEE. This CDR3 is CASSGGQGGQPQHF. CDR3 coding DNA: TGTGCCAGCAGCGGAGGACAGGGTGGTCAGCCCCAGCATTTT.

This chain links TRBV5-4 with TRBJ2-5; 8 nucleotides match TRBD1. V trimming: 4 bases; J trimming: 4 bases; junction bases outside the gene matches: 9. The CDR3 runs 15 residues. Per the germline V gene, CDR1 is SGHNT and CDR2 is YYREEE (reference sequence). The CDR3 region has the DNA TGTGCCAGCAGCCCTAAGGACAGGGTTGGAGAGACCCAGTACTTC. Protein product: CASSPKDRVGETQYF.

The chain links TRBV2 to TRBJ2-6; 7 bases are shared with TRBD1. This CDR3 has 15 residues. V lost 6 bases, J lost 2 bases, and 4 bases stayed unmatched. CDR1 SNHLY and CDR2 FYNNEI come from the germline V gene. CDR3 in amino acids: CASRPDRAGANVLTF. The CDR3 DNA reads TGTGCCAGCAGGCCCGACAGGGCTGGGGCCAACGTCCTGACTTTC.

The chain links TRBV5-4 to TRBJ2-7; 7 bases are a match to TRBD1. V shed 0 bases and J 0 bases; nucleotides not matched to a gene: 3. The CDR3 is 15 residues long. The V gene's germline CDR1 is SGHNT and CDR2 YYREEE (reference sequence). CDR3 in amino acids: CASSLEQGSSYEQYF. DNA for the CDR3: TGTGCCAGCAGCTTGGAACAGGGGAGCTCCTACGAGCAGTACTTC.

This rearrangement joins TRBV28 to TRBJ1-5; TRBD1 aligns across 10 bases. Trimming cost V 7 bases and J 11 bases; bases outside gene matches: 8. The CDR3 loop spans 13 amino acids. Germline CDR1 reads MDHEN; CDR2 reads SYDVKM. CDR3 DNA: TGTGCCAGCACCCCCGGGACAGGGGAGGCCCAGCATTTT. It yields the protein CASTPGTGEAQHF.

This chain links TRBV11-1 with TRBJ2-5; D is unresolved. Trimming left V 6 bases short and J 2 bases short, with 7 bases between. The CDR3 runs 12 residues. CDR1 is SGHAT and CDR2 is FQDESV in the germline V gene (reference sequence). The CDR3 region is CASRSEQETQYF. In DNA, the CDR3 is TGTGCCAGCAGGTCGGAGCAAGAGACCCAGTACTTC.

The chain combines TRBV11-2 with TRBJ2-5; unclear D gene. CDR3 length: 13 residues. From germline, CDR1 is SGHAT and CDR2 FQNNGV. Trimming removed 1 base at V and 10 bases at J, with 13 bases between. The CDR3 protein is CASSLAPAEDQYF. In DNA form, the CDR3 reads TGTGCCAGCAGCTTAGCTCCCGCAGAGGACCAGTACTTC.

The rearrangement joins TRBV19 to TRBJ2-5; TRBD1 matches at 7 bases. The CDR3 runs 18 residues. CDR1 and CDR2 from the germline V gene are LNHDA and SQIVND (reference sequence). After removal of 3 bases from V and 1 base from J, the junction contained 14 bases not matched to a gene. CDR3: CASSIYFGWDSIQETQYF. In DNA, the CDR3 is TGTGCCAGTAGTATTTATTTTGGTTGGGACAGCATCCAAGAGACCCAGTACTTC. The full variable domain, its missing parts supplied by reference TRBV19 and TRBJ2-5, is DGGITQSPKYLFRKEGQNVTLSCEQNLNHDAMYWYRQDPGQGLRLIYYSQIVNDFQKGDIAEGYSVSREKKESFPLTVTSAQKNPTAFYLCASSIYFGWDSIQETQYFGPGTRLLVL.